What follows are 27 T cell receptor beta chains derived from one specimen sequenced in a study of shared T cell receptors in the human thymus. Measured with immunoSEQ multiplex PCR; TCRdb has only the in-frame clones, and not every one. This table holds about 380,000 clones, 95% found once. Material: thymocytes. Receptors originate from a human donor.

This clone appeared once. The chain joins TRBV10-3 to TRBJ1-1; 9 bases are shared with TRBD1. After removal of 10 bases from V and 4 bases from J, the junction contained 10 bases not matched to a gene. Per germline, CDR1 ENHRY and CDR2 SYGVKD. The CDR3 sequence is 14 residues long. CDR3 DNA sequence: TGTGCCACCAGGACAGGGGTAGGAGGCACTGAAGCTTTCTTT. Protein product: CATRTGVGGTEAFF.

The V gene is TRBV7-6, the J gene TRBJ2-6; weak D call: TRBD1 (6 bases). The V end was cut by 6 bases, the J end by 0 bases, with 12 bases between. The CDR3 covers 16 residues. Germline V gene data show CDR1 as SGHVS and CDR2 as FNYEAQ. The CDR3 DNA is TGTGCCAGCAGTGTCGGACAGACCTCTGGGGCCAACGTCCTGACTTTC. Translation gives CASSVGQTSGANVLTF.

CDR3 region: CASSLYARGSNEQFF. Here the CDR3 DNA reads TGTGCCAGCAGTTTATACGCCAGGGGTTCCAATGAGCAGTTCTTC. The chain uses TRBV28 and TRBJ2-1, with D possibly matching TRBD1 (6 bases). Trimming took 1 base from V and 6 from J, leaving 13 bases between them. The germline gives CDR1 MDHEN, CDR2 SYDVKM. CDR3 length equals 15 residues.

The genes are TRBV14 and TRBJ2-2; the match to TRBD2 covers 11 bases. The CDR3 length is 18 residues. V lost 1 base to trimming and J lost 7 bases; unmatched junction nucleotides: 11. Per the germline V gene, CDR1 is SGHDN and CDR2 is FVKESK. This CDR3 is CASSQGATSGSGIGELFF. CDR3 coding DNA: TGTGCCAGCAGCCAAGGGGCCACTAGCGGGAGCGGTATCGGGGAGCTGTTTTTT. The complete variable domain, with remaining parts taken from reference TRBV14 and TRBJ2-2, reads EAGVTQFPSHSVIEKGQTVTLRCDPISGHDNLYWYRRVMGKEIKFLLHFVKESKQDESGMPNNRFLAERTGGTYSTLKVQPAELEDSGVYFCASSQGATSGSGIGELFFGEGSRLTVL.

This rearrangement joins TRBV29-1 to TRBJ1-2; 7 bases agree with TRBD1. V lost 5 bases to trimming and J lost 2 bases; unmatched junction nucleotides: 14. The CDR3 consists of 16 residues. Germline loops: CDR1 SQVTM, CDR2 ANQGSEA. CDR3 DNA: TGCAGCGTTCCACCCCCTGAGGGACAGCTAAACTATGGCTACACCTTC. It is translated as CSVPPPEGQLNYGYTF.

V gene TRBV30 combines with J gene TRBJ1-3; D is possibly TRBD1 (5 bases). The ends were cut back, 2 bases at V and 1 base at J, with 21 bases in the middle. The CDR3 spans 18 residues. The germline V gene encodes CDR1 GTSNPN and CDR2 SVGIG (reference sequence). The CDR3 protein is CAWSPRGAEVVSGNTIYF. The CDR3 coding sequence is TGTGCCTGGAGTCCCAGAGGGGCGGAAGTGGTTTCTGGAAACACCATATATTTT.

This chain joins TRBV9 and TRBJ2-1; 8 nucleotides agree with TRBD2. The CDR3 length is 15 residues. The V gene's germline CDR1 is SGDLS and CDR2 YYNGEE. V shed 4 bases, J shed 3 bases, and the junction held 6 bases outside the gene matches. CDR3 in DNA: TGTGCCAGCAGCACACGGGAGGGGGACTACAATGAGCAGTTCTTC. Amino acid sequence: CASSTREGDYNEQFF.

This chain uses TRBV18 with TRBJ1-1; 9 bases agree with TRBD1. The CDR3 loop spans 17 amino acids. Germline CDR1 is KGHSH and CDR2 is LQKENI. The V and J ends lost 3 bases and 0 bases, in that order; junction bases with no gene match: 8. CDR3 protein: CASSPSGQGGMNTEAFF. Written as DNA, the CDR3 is TGTGCCAGCTCACCGTCGGGACAGGGTGGCATGAACACTGAAGCTTTCTTT.

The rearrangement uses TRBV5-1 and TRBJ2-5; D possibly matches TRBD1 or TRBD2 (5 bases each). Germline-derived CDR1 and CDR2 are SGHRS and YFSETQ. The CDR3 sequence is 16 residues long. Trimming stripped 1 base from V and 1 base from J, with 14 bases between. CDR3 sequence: CASSLTGAGTQETQYF. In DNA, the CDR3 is TGCGCCAGCAGCTTGACCGGGGCAGGGACCCAAGAGACCCAGTACTTC.

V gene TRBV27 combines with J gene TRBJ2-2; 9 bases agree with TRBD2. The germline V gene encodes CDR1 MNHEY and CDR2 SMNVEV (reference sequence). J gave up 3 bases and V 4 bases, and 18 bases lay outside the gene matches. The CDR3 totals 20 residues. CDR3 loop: CASSWWGGRIAGEYTGELFF. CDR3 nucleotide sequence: TGTGCCAGCAGTTGGTGGGGGGGGCGAATAGCGGGAGAGTACACCGGGGAGCTGTTTTTT.

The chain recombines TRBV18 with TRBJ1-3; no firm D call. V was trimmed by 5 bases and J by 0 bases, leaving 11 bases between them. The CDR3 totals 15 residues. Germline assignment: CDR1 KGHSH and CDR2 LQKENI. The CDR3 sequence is CASSATDGSGNTIYF. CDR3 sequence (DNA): TGTGCCAGCTCAGCTACTGACGGCTCTGGAAACACCATATATTTT.

For the CDR3, the DNA is TGTGCCAGCAGCCATAGGGGCAGGAGCTCCTACGAGCAGTACTTC. This translates into CASSHRGRSSYEQYF. The gene calls are TRBV6-5 and TRBJ2-7, with D possibly matching TRBD1 (5 bases). This CDR3 contains 15 residues. Trimming shortened V by 6 bases and J by 0 bases, and 15 bases separated the two germline ends. CDR1 and CDR2 (germline): MNHEY, SVGAGI.

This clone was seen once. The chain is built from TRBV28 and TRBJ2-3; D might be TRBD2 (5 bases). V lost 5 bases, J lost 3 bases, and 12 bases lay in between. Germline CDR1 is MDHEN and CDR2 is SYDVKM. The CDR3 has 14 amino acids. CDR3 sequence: CASSLRRRTDTQYF. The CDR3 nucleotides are TGTGCCAGCAGTCTCCGACGGAGGACAGATACGCAGTATTTT. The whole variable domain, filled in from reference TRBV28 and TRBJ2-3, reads DVKVTQSSRYLVKRTGEKVFLECVQDMDHENMFWYRQDPGLGLRLIYFSYDVKMKEKGDIPEGYSVSREKKERFSLILESASTNQTSMYLCASSLRRRTDTQYFGPGTRLTVL.

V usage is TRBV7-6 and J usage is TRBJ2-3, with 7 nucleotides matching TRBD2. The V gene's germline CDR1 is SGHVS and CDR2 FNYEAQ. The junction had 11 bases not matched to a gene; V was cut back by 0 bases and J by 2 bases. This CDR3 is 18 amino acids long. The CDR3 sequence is CASSLARVGAGNTDTQYF. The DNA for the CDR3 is TGTGCCAGCAGCTTAGCCCGAGTCGGAGCGGGGAACACAGATACGCAGTATTTT.

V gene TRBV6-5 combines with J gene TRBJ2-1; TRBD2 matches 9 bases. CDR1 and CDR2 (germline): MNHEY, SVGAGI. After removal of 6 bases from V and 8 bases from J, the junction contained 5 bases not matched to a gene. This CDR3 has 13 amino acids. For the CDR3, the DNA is TGTGCCAGCAGCGGCGGGAGGGCAGATGAGCAGTTCTTC. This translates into CASSGGRADEQFF.

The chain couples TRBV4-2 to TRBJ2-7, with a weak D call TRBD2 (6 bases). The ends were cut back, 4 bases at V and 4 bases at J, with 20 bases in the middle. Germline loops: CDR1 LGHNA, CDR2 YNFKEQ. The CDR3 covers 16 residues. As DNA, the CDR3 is TGTGCCAGCAGCCTTGACTCGGGCGGGATCGATTACGAGCAGTACTTC. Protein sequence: CASSLDSGGIDYEQYF.

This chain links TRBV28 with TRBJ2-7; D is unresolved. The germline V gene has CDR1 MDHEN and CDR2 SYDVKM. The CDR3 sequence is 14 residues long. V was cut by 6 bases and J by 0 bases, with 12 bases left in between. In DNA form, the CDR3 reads TGTGCCAGCAGCCCACGTGTCGTCTCCTACGAGCAGTACTTC. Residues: CASSPRVVSYEQYF.

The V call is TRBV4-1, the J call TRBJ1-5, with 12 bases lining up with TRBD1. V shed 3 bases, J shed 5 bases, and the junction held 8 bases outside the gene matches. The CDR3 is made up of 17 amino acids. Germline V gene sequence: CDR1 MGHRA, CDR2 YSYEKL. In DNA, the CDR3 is TGCGCCAGCAGCCATTGGGCCGGGACAGGGGGCGATCAGCCCCAGCATTTT. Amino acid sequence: CASSHWAGTGGDQPQHF.

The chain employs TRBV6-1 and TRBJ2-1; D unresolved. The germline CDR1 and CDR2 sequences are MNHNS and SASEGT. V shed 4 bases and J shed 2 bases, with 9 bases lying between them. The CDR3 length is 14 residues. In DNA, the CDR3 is TGTGCCAGCAGTGCGGGCAGGCCCTACAATGAGCAGTTCTTC. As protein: CASSAGRPYNEQFF.

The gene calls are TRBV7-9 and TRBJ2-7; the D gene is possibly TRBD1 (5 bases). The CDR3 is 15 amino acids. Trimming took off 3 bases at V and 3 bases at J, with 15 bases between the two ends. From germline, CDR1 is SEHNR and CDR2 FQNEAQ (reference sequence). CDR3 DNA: TGTGCCAGCAGCTTCGGCAGGGCCAAATTCTACGAGCAGTACTTC. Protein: CASSFGRAKFYEQYF.

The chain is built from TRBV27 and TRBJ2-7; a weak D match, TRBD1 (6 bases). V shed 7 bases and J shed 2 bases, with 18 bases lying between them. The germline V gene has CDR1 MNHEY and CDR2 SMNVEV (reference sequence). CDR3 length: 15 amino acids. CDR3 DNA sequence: TGTGCCAGCACCCCATCCGGGACAAGGACCTACGAGCAGTACTTC. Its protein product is CASTPSGTRTYEQYF.

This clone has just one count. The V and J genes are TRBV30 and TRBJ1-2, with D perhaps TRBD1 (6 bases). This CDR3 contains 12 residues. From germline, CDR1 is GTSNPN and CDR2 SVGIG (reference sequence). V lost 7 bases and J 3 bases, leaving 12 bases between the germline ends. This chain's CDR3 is CASPRQDYGYTF. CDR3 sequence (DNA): TGTGCCTCGCCGAGACAGGACTATGGCTACACCTTC.

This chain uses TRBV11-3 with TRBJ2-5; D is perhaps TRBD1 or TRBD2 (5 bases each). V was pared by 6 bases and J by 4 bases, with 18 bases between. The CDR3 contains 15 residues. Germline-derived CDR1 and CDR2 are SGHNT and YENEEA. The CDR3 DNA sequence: TGTGCCAGCAGGAACAGGACTGGCGGCGTAGAGACCCAGTACTTC. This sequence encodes CASRNRTGGVETQYF. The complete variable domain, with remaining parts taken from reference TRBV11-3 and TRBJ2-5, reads EAGVVQSPRYKIIEKKQPVAFWCNPISGHNTLYWYLQNLGQGPELLIRYENEEAVDDSQLPKDRFSAERLKGVDSTLKIQPAELGDSAVYLCASRNRTGGVETQYFGPGTRLLVL.

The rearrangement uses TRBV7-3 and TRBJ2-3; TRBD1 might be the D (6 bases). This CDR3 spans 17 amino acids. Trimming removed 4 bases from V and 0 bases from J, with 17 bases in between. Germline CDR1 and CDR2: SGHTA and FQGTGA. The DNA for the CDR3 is TGTGCCAGCAGCTACCCAACGGACAGCTCTAGCACAGATACGCAGTATTTT. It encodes CASSYPTDSSSTDTQYF.

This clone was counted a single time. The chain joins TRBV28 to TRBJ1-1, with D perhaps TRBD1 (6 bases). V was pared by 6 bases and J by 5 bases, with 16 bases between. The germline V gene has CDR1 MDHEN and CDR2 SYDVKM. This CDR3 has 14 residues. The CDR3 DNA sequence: TGTGCCAGCAGGGGGGGGGCTAAGGTGACTGAAGCTTTCTTT. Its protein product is CASRGGAKVTEAFF.

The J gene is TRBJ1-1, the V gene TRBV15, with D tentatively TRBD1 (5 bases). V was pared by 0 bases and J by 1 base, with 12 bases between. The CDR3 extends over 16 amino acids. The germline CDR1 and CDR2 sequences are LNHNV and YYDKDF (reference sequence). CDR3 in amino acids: CATSRDNPRANTEAFF. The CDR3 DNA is TGTGCCACCAGCAGAGATAACCCCAGGGCGAACACTGAAGCTTTCTTT. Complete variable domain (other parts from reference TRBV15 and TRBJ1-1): DAMVIQNPRYQVTQFGKPVTLSCSQTLNHNVMYWYQQKSSQAPKLLFHYYDKDFNNEADTPDNFQSRRPNTSFCFLDIRSPGLGDTAMYLCATSRDNPRANTEAFFGQGTRLTVV.

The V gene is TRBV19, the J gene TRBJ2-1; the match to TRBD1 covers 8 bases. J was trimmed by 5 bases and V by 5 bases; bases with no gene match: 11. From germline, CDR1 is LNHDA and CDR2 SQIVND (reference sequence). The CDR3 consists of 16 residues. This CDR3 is CASSFWGDRTNNEQFF. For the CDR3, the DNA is TGTGCCAGTAGTTTCTGGGGGGACAGGACTAACAATGAGCAGTTCTTC.